This T cell receptor beta chain stems from a study of tumor-infiltrating lymphocytes in primary liver carcinoma. Starting material of around 490 ng total RNA yielded TCR beta cDNA via a constant-region primer. Library construction for TCR beta comprised three nested multiplex PCR rounds performed with slightly modified ARM-PCR. Investigators reported that the first two PCR rounds, at roughly 10 cycles each, used TRBV1-TRBV30 forward primers with a C-beta reverse primer. TCRdb redid the calling of the multiplex PCR reads with MiXCR, one entry per CDR3 protein. The repertoire holds roughly 120,000 distinct CDR3 sequences, around 64% seen once, with roughly 7.9% in the top ten. This clonotype is labeled as medium-sized. A read error may produce the germline difference seen at one junction end. Joint extraction of RNA and DNA used about 17-31 mg of bulk tissue that was unsorted. CDR1 and CDR2 from the germline V gene are SGHNT and YENEEA. CDR3 length: 14 amino acids.

This rearrangement joins TRBV11-3 to TRBJ2-3; no clear D. What was sequenced was liver tumor tissue from sampling region 3. Subset denoted: tumor region T3, left-lateral pole. The clonotype was recovered from a woman aged 60-70 years with primary liver carcinoma and hepatitis B virus infection. The CDR3 loop is CASSLDPSSFTPFF. The CDR3 DNA is TGTGCCAGCAGCTTAGATCCGTCCAGTTTCACCCCCTTTTTC.